Below are 12 T cell receptor beta chains sequenced from a single sample in a study of identical twins. MiXCR, applied by TCRdb to the 5' RACE reads, yields one record per CDR3 protein. This sample carries hundreds of thousands of distinct CDR3 sequences, 5.5% to 6.5% of them seen once, and the ten largest clones take 1.5% to 2%. Sequencing input: naive T cells sorted from blood. These receptors originate from a man aged 18 to 30 in good health.

This clonotype was counted many times. The chain joins TRBV12-3 or TRBV12-4 to TRBJ2-4; TRBD2 matches at 7 bases. The CDR3 is made up of 13 amino acids. J lost 8 bases, V lost 2 bases, and 3 bases had no gene match. CDR3 residues: CASSLSGMDIQYF. The CDR3 region has the DNA TGTGCCAGCAGTTTAAGCGGGATGGACATTCAGTACTTC.

This clonotype was observed at least ten times. The J gene is TRBJ2-1, the V gene TRBV3-1; 9 bases are a match to TRBD2. V trimming: 2 bases; J trimming: 7 bases; junction bases outside the gene matches: 6. Per germline, CDR1 LGHDT and CDR2 YNNKEL (reference sequence). The CDR3 is 15 amino acids. The CDR3 sequence: CASSQYLAGKNEQFF. The CDR3, as DNA: TGTGCCAGCAGCCAATACCTAGCGGGGAAGAATGAGCAGTTCTTC.

About this clonotype itself: Since a much larger clone is just one base distant, this may be a read error. The rearrangement joins TRBV6-2 or TRBV6-3 to TRBJ1-1; D ambiguous. V dropped 1 base and J dropped 7 bases, with 7 bases sitting between them. Germline values: CDR1 MNHEY, CDR2 SVGEGT. The CDR3 has 12 residues. The CDR3 nucleotides are TGTGCCAGCAGTTACTGCGGAGTTGAAGCTTTCTTT. Amino acids: CASSYCGVEAFF.

Here the CDR3 reads CASSLYSQGRNTEAFF. CDR3 sequence (DNA): TGTGCCAGCAGCCTCTACTCCCAGGGGCGGAACACTGAAGCTTTCTTT. This rearrangement joins TRBV13 to TRBJ1-1; TRBD1 might be the D (6 bases). Germline CDR1 and CDR2: PRHDT and FYEKMQ (reference sequence). V gave up 5 bases and J gave up 1 base, with 17 bases separating them. This CDR3 region has 16 residues.

This clonotype was recorded at least ten times. The chain uses TRBV5-1 and TRBJ2-3; D not certain. The V gene's germline CDR1 is SGHRS and CDR2 YFSETQ. V shed 4 bases and J shed 2 bases, with 23 bases lying between them. The CDR3 length is 18 residues. CDR3 sequence: CASSLSGSLDTYTDTQYF. CDR3 in DNA: TGCGCCAGCAGCCTGTCTGGTAGCCTCGATACCTACACAGATACGCAGTATTTT.

This clonotype was seen at least ten times. This rearrangement joins TRBV12-3 or TRBV12-4 to TRBJ1-5; D might be TRBD1 (5 bases). The CDR3 is made up of 16 amino acids. Trimming took 1 base from V and 2 from J, leaving 12 bases between them. CDR3 sequence reads: CASSLESAQGNQPQHF. In DNA form, the CDR3 reads TGTGCCAGCAGTTTAGAGTCGGCACAGGGCAATCAGCCCCAGCATTTT.

As for this clonotype: Because it lacks the conserved phenylalanine or tryptophan at the end, this CDR3 is likely a read error. V usage is TRBV5-6 and J usage is TRBJ2-3; no firm D call. V was pared by 2 bases and J by 2 bases, with 9 bases between. The CDR3 sequence is 14 residues long. The V gene's germline CDR1 is SGHDT and CDR2 YYEEEE. CDR3 residues: CASSLTAHTDTQYY. DNA of the CDR3: TGTGCCAGCAGCTTAACAGCCCACACAGATACGCAGTATTAT.

This clonotype has at least ten counts. The genes are TRBV10-3 and TRBJ2-5; 9 nucleotides line up with TRBD1. In germline, CDR1 is ENHRY, CDR2 SYGVKD. This CDR3 has 12 amino acids. Germline trimming cut 10 bases from V and 5 bases from J; bases unmatched to any gene: 5. This CDR3 is CATSGQGETQYF. CDR3 nucleotides: TGTGCCACTTCGGGACAGGGTGAGACCCAGTACTTC.

In its sample, this clonotype was seen many times. This chain links TRBV12-3 or TRBV12-4 with TRBJ1-1, with a weak D call TRBD1 (6 bases). Trimming cost V 1 base and J 5 bases, with 11 bases left between them. The CDR3 totals 14 residues. The CDR3 DNA sequence: TGTGCCAGCAGTTTAGGAGGGGGGATGACTGAAGCTTTCTTT. The encoded protein is CASSLGGGMTEAFF.

A few counts support this clonotype. The CDR3 loop is CASSFFRENSGNTIYF. The CDR3 bases are TGTGCCAGCAGCTTCTTTAGAGAGAACTCTGGAAACACCATATATTTT. The V and J genes are TRBV5-5 and TRBJ1-3; D gene ambiguous. Germline lookup yields CDR1 SGHKS and CDR2 YYEKEE (reference sequence). The CDR3 extends over 16 amino acids. V gave up 2 bases and J gave up 0 bases, with 12 bases separating them.

This clonotype was found many times. This chain links TRBV20-1 with TRBJ2-7, with 7 bases aligning to TRBD1. V was pared by 5 bases and J by 1 base, with 5 bases of the junction left unmatched. This CDR3 contains 13 residues. Germline CDR1 is DFQATT and CDR2 is SNEGSKA (reference sequence). Written as DNA, the CDR3 is TGCAGTGCTCCCCGGACAGGTTCCTACGAGCAGTACTTC. This codes for CSAPRTGSYEQYF.

This clonotype was observed many times. The chain recombines TRBV20-1 with TRBJ1-6; D is uncertain. The CDR3 loop spans 18 amino acids. Per the germline V gene, CDR1 is DFQATT and CDR2 is SNEGSKA (reference sequence). The V end lost 3 bases, the J end lost 6 bases, and 24 bases lay between the germline ends. The DNA of the CDR3 is TGCAGTGCTAGTCCCGCCGTCGGCACCCGGAGTGCTAATTCACCCCTCCACTTT. Its protein product is CSASPAVGTRSANSPLHF.